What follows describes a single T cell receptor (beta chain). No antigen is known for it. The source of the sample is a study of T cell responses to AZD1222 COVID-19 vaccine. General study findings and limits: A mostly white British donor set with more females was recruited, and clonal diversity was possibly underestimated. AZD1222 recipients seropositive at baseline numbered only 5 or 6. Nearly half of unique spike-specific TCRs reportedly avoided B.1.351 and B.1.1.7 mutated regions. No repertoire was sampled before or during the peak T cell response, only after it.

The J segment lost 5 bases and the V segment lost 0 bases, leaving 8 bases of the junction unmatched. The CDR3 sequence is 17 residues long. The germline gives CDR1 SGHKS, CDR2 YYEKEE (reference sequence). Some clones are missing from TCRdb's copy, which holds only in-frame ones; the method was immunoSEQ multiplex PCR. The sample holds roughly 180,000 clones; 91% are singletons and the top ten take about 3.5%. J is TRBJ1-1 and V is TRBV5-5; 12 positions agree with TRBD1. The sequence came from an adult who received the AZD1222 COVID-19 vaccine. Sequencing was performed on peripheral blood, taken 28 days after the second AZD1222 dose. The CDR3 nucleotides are TGTGCCAGCAGCTTGGTAGGGACAGGGGGCGGCCGGACTGAAGCTTTCTTT. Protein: CASSLVGTGGGRTEAFF. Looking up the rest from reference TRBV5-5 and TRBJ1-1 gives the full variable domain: DAGVTQSPTHLIKTRGQQVTLRCSPISGHKSVSWYQQVLGQGPQFIFQYYEKEERGRGNFPDRFSARQFPNYSSELNVNALLLGDSALYLCASSLVGTGGGRTEAFFGQGTRLTVV.